The next 24 T cell receptor beta chains were all read from a single sample in a study of T cells in Graves' hyperthyroidism and ophthalmopathy. Amplified regions were TCR beta CDR3 sequences from RNA transcripts. HTBI primers were the set used in a first-round RT-PCR of the TCR CDR3. TCRdb redid the calling of the multiplex PCR reads with MiXCR, one entry per CDR3 protein. The table has fewer than 500,000 distinct CDR3 sequences, roughly 14% seen once. The material sequenced was blood. The receptors derive from a man aged 25 to 45 with Graves' hyperthyroidism that later progressed to Graves' ophthalmopathy.

The chain links TRBV29-1 to TRBJ1-4; TRBD1 matches at 7 bases. The CDR3 extends over 14 amino acids. CDR1 is SQVTM and CDR2 is ANQGSEA in the germline V gene. The V and J ends lost 7 bases and 0 bases, in that order; junction bases with no gene match: 5. As DNA, the CDR3 is TGCAGCGCAAAAGGGACAGCAACTAATGAAAAACTGTTTTTT. This codes for CSAKGTATNEKLFF.

This clonotype was picked up many times. The J gene is TRBJ2-2, the V gene TRBV11-3; no clear D. The ends were cut back, 1 base at V and 0 bases at J, with 6 bases in the middle. Germline CDR1 and CDR2: SGHNT and YENEEA. CDR3 length: 15 amino acids. CDR3 sequence: CASSLASANTGELFF. CDR3 bases: TGTGCCAGCAGCTTAGCGTCCGCGAACACCGGGGAGCTGTTTTTT.

At least ten counts were recorded for this clonotype. V usage is TRBV20-1 and J usage is TRBJ1-6; D gene uncertain. Germline-derived CDR1 and CDR2 are DFQATT and SNEGSKA (reference sequence). CDR3 length equals 12 residues. The V and J ends lost 5 bases and 13 bases respectively, with 15 bases between them. DNA for the CDR3: TGCAGTGCTGCCACCCCCCAAGGGCCCCTCCACTTT. It yields the protein CSAATPQGPLHF.

In its sample, this clonotype was seen a few times. The rearrangement joins TRBV5-1 to TRBJ2-7; maybe TRBD1 (6 bases). This CDR3 spans 13 amino acids. The V and J ends lost 3 bases and 4 bases respectively, with 11 bases between them. CDR1 is SGHRS and CDR2 is YFSETQ in the germline V gene. The CDR3 nucleotides are TGCGCCAGCAGCTCAGCGACAGGTTACGAGCAGTACTTC. It codes for CASSSATGYEQYF.

This clonotype was found a few times. The gene calls are TRBV7-9 and TRBJ2-7, with 11 bases identical to TRBD1. The CDR3 extends over 17 amino acids. Trimming cost V 6 bases and J 0 bases; bases outside gene matches: 10. Per the germline V gene, CDR1 is SEHNR and CDR2 is FQNEAQ (reference sequence). CDR3 in amino acids: CASRSTGTGGPSYEQYF. The CDR3 nucleotides read TGTGCCAGCAGGTCGACCGGGACAGGGGGACCCTCCTACGAGCAGTACTTC. Based on the CDR3 plus reference TRBV7-9 and TRBJ2-7, the full variable domain is DTGVSQNPRHKITKRGQNVTFRCDPISEHNRLYWYRQTLGQGPEFLTYFQNEAQLEKSRLLSDRFSAERPKGSFSTLEIQRTEQGDSAMYLCASRSTGTGGPSYEQYFGPGTRLTVT.

The rearrangement links TRBV11-2 to TRBJ2-5; TRBD2 matches 14 bases. Germline V lookup: CDR1 SGHAT, CDR2 FQNNGV. CDR3 length equals 17 residues. With V trimmed by 5 bases and J by 5 bases, 10 bases remained unmatched. CDR3 in DNA: TGTGCCAGCAGCACAGGGACTAGCGGGAGCCTCAGCGAGACCCAGTACTTC. It yields the protein CASSTGTSGSLSETQYF.

The sample holds many counts of this clonotype. Compared with germline, one end of the junction differs, possibly owing to a read error. The chain combines TRBV5-1 with TRBJ1-4, with D tentatively TRBD1 (5 bases). The CDR3 loop spans 15 amino acids. The germline CDR1 and CDR2 sequences are SGHRS and YFSETQ. CDR3 residues: CASSDGGATNEKLFF. The CDR3 bases are TGTGCCAGCAGTGATGGGGGTGCAACTAATGAAAAACTGTTTTTT. The whole variable domain, filled in from reference TRBV5-1 and TRBJ1-4, reads KAGVTQTPRYLIKTRGQQVTLSCSPISGHRSVSWYQQTPGQGLQFLFEYFSETQRNKGNFPGRFSGRQFSNSRSEMNVSTLELGDSALYLCASSDGGATNEKLFFGSGTQLSVL.

To note about this clonotype: At one boundary the junction diverges from the germline segment, which might be a read error. The chain has TRBV20-1 and TRBJ1-4; D not certain. The CDR3 has 13 residues. Germline V lookup: CDR1 DFQATT, CDR2 SNEGSKA (reference sequence). The CDR3 is CSARDATNEKLFF. CDR3 DNA: TGCAGTGCAAGAGATGCAACTAATGAAAAACTGTTTTTT.

Only a few counts were recorded for this clonotype. CDR3 coding DNA: TGTGCCAGCAGCCTGCTTTCCAGCGGGGGTACAGTCGGGGAGCTGTTTTTT. Translated: CASSLLSSGGTVGELFF. The chain is built from TRBV28 and TRBJ2-2; 8 bases are a match to TRBD2. The germline CDR1 and CDR2 sequences are MDHEN and SYDVKM. The CDR3 runs 17 residues. Germline trimming cut 6 bases from V and 7 bases from J; bases unmatched to any gene: 16.

This clonotype showed up many times. V gene TRBV12-3 or TRBV12-4 combines with J gene TRBJ1-2; D remains ambiguous. The CDR3 extends over 12 amino acids. V gave up 3 bases and J gave up 8 bases, with 10 bases separating them. In DNA form, the CDR3 reads TGTGCCAGCAGTTTGACTGAAAGGGGCTACACCTTC. This encodes CASSLTERGYTF.

This clonotype was counted only a few times. The rearrangement uses TRBV2 and TRBJ1-1; no reliable D call. The CDR3 has 13 residues. Trimming took 5 bases from V and 3 from J, leaving 10 bases between them. Germline V gene data show CDR1 as SNHLY and CDR2 as FYNNEI. The CDR3 bases are TGTGCCAGCAGTTTTACTGAGGACACTGAAGCTTTCTTT. Translation gives CASSFTEDTEAFF.

This clonotype was seen a handful of times. The chain couples TRBV14 to TRBJ2-1; 7 positions agree with TRBD2. The V gene's germline CDR1 is SGHDN and CDR2 FVKESK. Trimming removed 0 bases from V and 0 bases from J; junction bases left unmatched: 5. The CDR3 has 17 residues. CDR3 loop: CASSQETGGPSYNEQFF. For the CDR3, the DNA is TGTGCCAGCAGCCAAGAAACGGGGGGTCCCTCCTACAATGAGCAGTTCTTC.

This clonotype was detected ten times or more. The chain links TRBV19 to TRBJ1-5; 7 positions match TRBD1. The CDR3 spans 15 residues. Per the germline V gene, CDR1 is LNHDA and CDR2 is SQIVND (reference sequence). The junction had 6 bases not matched to a gene; V was cut back by 3 bases and J by 4 bases. The CDR3 DNA follows: TGTGCCAGTAGTATCGTCAGGGGGACTAATCAGCCCCAGCATTTT. It encodes CASSIVRGTNQPQHF.

The rearrangement uses TRBV7-6 and TRBJ1-5; no clear D gene. V gave up 5 bases and J gave up 9 bases, with 14 bases separating them. Germline CDR1 is SGHVS and CDR2 is FNYEAQ. The CDR3 runs 13 residues. The DNA for the CDR3 is TGTGCCAGCAGCCAAATAGGACGGGGGCCCCAGCATTTT. It codes for CASSQIGRGPQHF.

This clonotype was detected ten times or more. CDR3 coding DNA: TGTGCCAGCAGCCTGGGACACCCGAACACTGAAGCTTTCTTT. It encodes CASSLGHPNTEAFF. The rearrangement joins TRBV5-5 to TRBJ1-1; D might be TRBD1 (6 bases). There are 14 residues in the CDR3. Trimming stripped 4 bases from V and 1 base from J, with 11 bases between. Germline assignment: CDR1 SGHKS and CDR2 YYEKEE (reference sequence).

The rearrangement uses TRBV30 and TRBJ1-2, with 7 bases aligning to TRBD1. Per the germline V gene, CDR1 is GTSNPN and CDR2 is SVGIG (reference sequence). CDR3 length: 13 residues. V trimming: 4 bases; J trimming: 2 bases; junction bases outside the gene matches: 4. DNA of the CDR3: TGTGCCTGGACTTCAGGGGGGAACTATGGCTACACCTTC. Encoded protein: CAWTSGGNYGYTF. Supplemented by reference TRBV30 and TRBJ1-2, the full variable domain reads SQTIHQWPATLVQPVGSPLSLECTVEGTSNPNLYWYRQAAGRGLQLLFYSVGIGQISSEVPQNLSASRPQDRQFILSSKKLLLSDSGFYLCAWTSGGNYGYTFGSGTRLTVV.

The J gene is TRBJ1-2, the V gene TRBV5-1, with 7 nucleotides matching TRBD1. The germline V gene has CDR1 SGHRS and CDR2 YFSETQ. The V gene end was trimmed by 7 bases and the J gene end by 4 bases; junction bases not matched to a gene: 10. This CDR3 is 14 amino acids long. CDR3 loop: CASAVTQGLYGYTF. CDR3 nucleotides: TGCGCCAGCGCGGTCACACAGGGGCTCTATGGCTACACCTTC. The full variable domain, completed using reference TRBV5-1 and TRBJ1-2, is KAGVTQTPRYLIKTRGQQVTLSCSPISGHRSVSWYQQTPGQGLQFLFEYFSETQRNKGNFPGRFSGRQFSNSRSEMNVSTLELGDSALYLCASAVTQGLYGYTFGSGTRLTVV.

The rearrangement links TRBV4-1 to TRBJ2-3; 8 bases match TRBD2. The CDR3 runs 17 residues. Unmatched junction bases numbered 12, after V lost 1 base and J lost 6 bases. Germline V gene data show CDR1 as MGHRA and CDR2 as YSYEKL. In DNA, the CDR3 is TGCGCCAGCAGCCAAGTAATGAGACTAGCGATATCGGATACGCAGTATTTT. This translates into CASSQVMRLAISDTQYF.

There are many counts of this clonotype. This chain connects TRBV7-2 to TRBJ2-7; 9 bases match TRBD2. After removal of 1 base from V and 4 bases from J, the junction contained 11 bases not matched to a gene. The CDR3 has 17 residues. Looked up from germline, CDR1 is SGHTA and CDR2 is FQGNSA. The CDR3 reads CASSLESGGTFGYEQYF. The DNA for the CDR3 is TGTGCCAGCAGCTTAGAGAGCGGGGGGACCTTCGGGTACGAGCAGTACTTC.

The sample holds many counts of this clonotype. The gene calls are TRBV6-5 and TRBJ1-1; tentatively, D is TRBD1 (6 bases). This CDR3 comprises 15 residues. Per germline, CDR1 MNHEY and CDR2 SVGAGI. The V gene lost 0 bases and the J gene lost 4 bases, with 12 bases spanning the gap. CDR3 bases: TGTGCCAGCAGTTACTCGGGGGGCCATGGCACTGAAGCTTTCTTT. Translating gives CASSYSGGHGTEAFF.

Ten or more counts support this clonotype. This chain connects TRBV4-1 to TRBJ1-2; D is undetermined. The CDR3 totals 15 residues. CDR1 and CDR2 (germline): MGHRA, YSYEKL. V was trimmed by 1 base and J by 4 bases, leaving 13 bases between them. CDR3 in amino acids: CASSQVPIWLYGYTF. The CDR3 DNA is TGCGCCAGCAGCCAAGTCCCTATTTGGCTCTATGGCTACACCTTC.

This clonotype has ten or more counts. This chain uses TRBV14 with TRBJ2-5, with D perhaps TRBD2 (6 bases). CDR3 length equals 16 residues. Trimming left V 3 bases short and J 0 bases short, with 14 bases between. The germline V gene encodes CDR1 SGHDN and CDR2 FVKESK. The DNA for the CDR3 is TGTGCCAGCAGCCAGATTAGCGGTTTCGACCAAGAGACCCAGTACTTC. Amino acid sequence: CASSQISGFDQETQYF.

This clonotype was picked up many times. The chain is built from TRBV5-1 and TRBJ1-1; no clear D gene. There are 14 residues in the CDR3. V was pared by 4 bases and J by 1 base, with 11 bases between. The germline CDR1 and CDR2 sequences are SGHRS and YFSETQ. Here the CDR3 reads CASSRAGPNTEAFF. The CDR3 nucleotides read TGCGCCAGCAGCAGAGCGGGCCCGAACACTGAAGCTTTCTTT.

The chain recombines TRBV20-1 with TRBJ1-3; D is perhaps TRBD1 (5 bases). From germline, CDR1 is DFQATT and CDR2 SNEGSKA (reference sequence). Trimming stripped 6 bases from V and 0 bases from J, with 12 bases between. The CDR3 totals 14 residues. The CDR3 spells CSASGHSSGNTIYF. The DNA of the CDR3 is TGCAGTGCCTCCGGACATTCCTCTGGAAACACCATATATTTT.